This T cell receptor beta chain was sequenced during a study of cytomegalovirus exposure and HLA in healthy donors. Broader study findings: Rare sequences made up most TCRs, while some public TCRs were found in many donors.

Germline lookup yields CDR1 LNHDA and CDR2 SQIVND (reference sequence). Trimming at V came to 2 bases and at J to 8 bases, leaving 4 bases not matched to a gene. This CDR3 is 14 amino acids long. Separate from the roughly 700-subject first cohort was the roughly 120-subject validation cohort, to which the donors belonged. As concerns this clone: The antigen is undetermined.

This table comes from immunoSEQ multiplex PCR, and its TCRdb copy is limited to in-frame clones, with some not included. Altogether more than 75,000 clones are present, 93% being singletons, with the ten largest covering approximately 0.7%. This clonotype originated in a man aged 18 to 30 in good health and CMV-seronegative. The specimen sequenced was PBMCs. The V and J genes are TRBV19 and TRBJ1-4; 8 bases are a match to TRBD1. The CDR3 region is CASSIQGAREKLFF. DNA for the CDR3: TGTGCCAGTAGTATACAGGGGGCCCGCGAAAAACTGTTTTTT.